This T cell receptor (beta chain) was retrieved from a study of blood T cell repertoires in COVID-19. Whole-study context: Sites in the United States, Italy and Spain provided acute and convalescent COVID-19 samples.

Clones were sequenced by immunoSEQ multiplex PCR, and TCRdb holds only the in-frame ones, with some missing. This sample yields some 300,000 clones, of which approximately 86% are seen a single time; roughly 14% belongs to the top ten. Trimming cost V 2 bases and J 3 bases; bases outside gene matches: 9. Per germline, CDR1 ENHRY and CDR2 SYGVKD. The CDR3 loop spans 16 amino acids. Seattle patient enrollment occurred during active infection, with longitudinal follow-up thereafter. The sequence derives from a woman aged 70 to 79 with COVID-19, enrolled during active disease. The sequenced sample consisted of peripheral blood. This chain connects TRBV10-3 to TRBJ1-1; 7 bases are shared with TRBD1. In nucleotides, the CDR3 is TGTGCCATCAGTGAGGCCACAGGGGTGGGGGACACTGAAGCTTTCTTT. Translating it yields CAISEATGVGDTEAFF.